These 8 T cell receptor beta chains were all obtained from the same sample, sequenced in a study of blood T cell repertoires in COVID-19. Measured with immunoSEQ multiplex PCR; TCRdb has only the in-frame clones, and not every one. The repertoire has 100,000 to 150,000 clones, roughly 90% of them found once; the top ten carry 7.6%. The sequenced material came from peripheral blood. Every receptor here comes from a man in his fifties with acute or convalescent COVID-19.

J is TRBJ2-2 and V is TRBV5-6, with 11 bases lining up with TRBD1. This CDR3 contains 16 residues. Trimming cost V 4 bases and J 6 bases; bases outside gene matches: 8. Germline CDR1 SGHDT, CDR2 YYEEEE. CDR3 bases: TGTGCCAGCAGCAGGACAGGGGGCATTCTGGCCGGGGAGCTGTTTTTT. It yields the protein CASSRTGGILAGELFF.

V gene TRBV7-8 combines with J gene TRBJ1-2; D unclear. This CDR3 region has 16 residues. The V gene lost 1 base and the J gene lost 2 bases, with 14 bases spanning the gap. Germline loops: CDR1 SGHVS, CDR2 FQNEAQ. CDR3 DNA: TGTGCCAGCAGCTTAGTAGCGGGAGAACAAAACTATGGCTACACCTTC. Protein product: CASSLVAGEQNYGYTF. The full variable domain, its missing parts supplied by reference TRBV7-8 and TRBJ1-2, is GAGVSQSPRYKVAKRGQDVALRCDPISGHVSLFWYQQALGQGPEFLTYFQNEAQLDKSGLPSDRFFAERPEGSVSTLKIQRTQQEDSAVYLCASSLVAGEQNYGYTFGSGTRLTVV.

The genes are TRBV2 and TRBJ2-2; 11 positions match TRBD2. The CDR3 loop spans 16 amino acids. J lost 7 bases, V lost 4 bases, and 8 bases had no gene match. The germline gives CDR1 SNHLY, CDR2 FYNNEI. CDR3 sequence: CASSALAGGPGGELFF. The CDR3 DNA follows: TGTGCCAGCAGTGCCCTAGCGGGAGGTCCGGGCGGGGAGCTGTTTTTT. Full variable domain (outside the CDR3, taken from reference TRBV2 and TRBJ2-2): EPEVTQTPSHQVTQMGQEVILRCVPISNHLYFYWYRQILGQKVEFLVSFYNNEISEKSEIFDDQFSVERPDGSNFTLKIRSTKLEDSAMYFCASSALAGGPGGELFFGEGSRLTVL.

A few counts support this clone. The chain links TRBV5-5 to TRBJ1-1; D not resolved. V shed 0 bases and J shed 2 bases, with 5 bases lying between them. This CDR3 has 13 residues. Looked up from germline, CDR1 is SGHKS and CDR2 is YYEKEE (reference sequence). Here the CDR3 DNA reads TGTGCCAGCAGCTTGGACACCAACACTGAAGCTTTCTTT. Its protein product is CASSLDTNTEAFF.

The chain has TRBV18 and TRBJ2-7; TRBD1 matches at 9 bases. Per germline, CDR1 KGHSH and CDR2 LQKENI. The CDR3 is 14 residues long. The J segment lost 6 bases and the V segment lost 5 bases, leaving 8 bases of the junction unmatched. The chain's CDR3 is CASSAGTGRPEQYF. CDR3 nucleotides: TGTGCCAGCTCAGCCGGGACAGGGAGGCCCGAGCAGTACTTC.

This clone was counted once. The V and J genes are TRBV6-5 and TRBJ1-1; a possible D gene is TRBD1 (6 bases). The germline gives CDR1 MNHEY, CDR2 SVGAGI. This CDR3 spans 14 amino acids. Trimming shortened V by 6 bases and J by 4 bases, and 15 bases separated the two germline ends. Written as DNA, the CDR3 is TGTGCCAGCAGACCCAGGGGTTTGGGCACTGAAGCTTTCTTT. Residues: CASRPRGLGTEAFF.

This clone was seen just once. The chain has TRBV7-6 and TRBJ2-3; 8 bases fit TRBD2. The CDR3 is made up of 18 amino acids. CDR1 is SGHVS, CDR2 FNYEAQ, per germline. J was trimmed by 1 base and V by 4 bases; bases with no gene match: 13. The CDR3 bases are TGTGCCAGCAGCTATAATCCAGCGGGAGTTGATGGCACAGATACGCAGTATTTT. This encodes CASSYNPAGVDGTDTQYF. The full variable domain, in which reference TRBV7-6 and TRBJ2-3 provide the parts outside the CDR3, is GAGVSQSPRYKVTKRGQDVALRCDPISGHVSLYWYRQALGQGPEFLTYFNYEAQQDKSGLPNDRFSAERPEGSISTLTIQRTEQRDSAMYRCASSYNPAGVDGTDTQYFGPGTRLTVL.

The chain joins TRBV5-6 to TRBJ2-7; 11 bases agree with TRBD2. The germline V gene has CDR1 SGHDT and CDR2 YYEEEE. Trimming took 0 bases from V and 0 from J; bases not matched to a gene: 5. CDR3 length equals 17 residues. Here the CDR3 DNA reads TGTGCCAGCAGCTTGGAGGGACTAGCGGACGTCTCCTACGAGCAGTACTTC. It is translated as CASSLEGLADVSYEQYF.